The 32 T cell receptor beta chains in this list originate from one sample, sequenced in a study of human T cells and chemical hapten exposure. Time point indicated: pre-sensitization, week 0. Treatment in this sample: therapeutic diphenylcyclopropenone sensitization with weekly scalp DPC. One entry per CDR3 protein, called by TCRdb with MiXCR from the RACE reads. The sample shows 300,000 to 400,000 distinct CDR3 sequences, approximately 5.1% of them seen only once. The specimen was whole blood, collected in connection with sensitization to the hapten diphenylcyclopropenone (DPC). These receptors all stem from a woman between 45 and 60 years old with alopecia areata. Some clones in this sample may be carry-over from other donors' samples.

This clonotype has a handful of counts. The V call is TRBV6-6, the J call TRBJ1-1; D uncertain. Germline values: CDR1 MNHNY, CDR2 SVGAGI (reference sequence). CDR3 length: 15 amino acids. Trimming took 4 bases from V and 4 from J, leaving 16 bases between them. This CDR3 reads CASSSPEGSLTEAFF. The CDR3, as DNA: TGTGCCAGCAGTTCACCTGAAGGAAGCCTCACTGAAGCTTTCTTT.

This clonotype was counted many times. V and J are TRBV6-2 or TRBV6-3 and TRBJ2-1; D is undetermined. The CDR3 is 13 residues long. The ends were cut back, 1 base at V and 10 bases at J, with 11 bases in the middle. Looked up from germline, CDR1 is MNHEY and CDR2 is SVGEGT. The CDR3 loop is CASSYYFMGEQFF. The CDR3 DNA reads as TGTGCCAGCAGTTACTACTTTATGGGGGAGCAGTTCTTC.

The table lists this clonotype with many counts. J is TRBJ2-1 and V is TRBV6-2 or TRBV6-3; D remains ambiguous. Trimming shortened V by 5 bases and J by 0 bases, and 8 bases separated the two germline ends. The CDR3 is 14 amino acids. Germline CDR1 MNHEY, CDR2 SVGEGT. CDR3: CASSLPSSYNEQFF. The CDR3 bases are TGTGCCAGCAGTCTGCCGAGCTCCTACAATGAGCAGTTCTTC.

This clonotype came up many times. V is TRBV5-6 and J is TRBJ1-2; TRBD1 might be the D (5 bases). V was cut by 7 bases and J by 1 base, with 11 bases left in between. Germline-derived CDR1 and CDR2 are SGHDT and YYEEEE. The CDR3 extends over 13 amino acids. Written as DNA, the CDR3 is TGTGCCAGCGGCCCCGACAGTAACTATGGCTACACCTTC. Amino acids: CASGPDSNYGYTF.

In this sample, this clonotype turned up a few times. V usage is TRBV6-5 and J usage is TRBJ2-7; D possibly matches TRBD1 or TRBD2 (6 bases each). V was trimmed by 4 bases and J by 5 bases, leaving 15 bases between them. CDR1 is MNHEY, CDR2 SVGAGI, per germline. The CDR3 is made up of 14 amino acids. CDR3 nucleotide sequence: TGTGCCAGCAGTTTCCGATGGGGGGCCCACGAGCAGTACTTC. Residues: CASSFRWGAHEQYF.

This clonotype was detected many times. The chain carries TRBV20-1 and TRBJ1-1; D gene ambiguous. Trimming stripped 3 bases from V and 0 bases from J, with 8 bases between. Germline-derived CDR1 and CDR2 are DFQATT and SNEGSKA (reference sequence). The CDR3 is made up of 13 amino acids. For the CDR3, the DNA is TGCAGTGCTAGCCCAGGCGTGAACACTGAAGCTTTCTTT. Protein product: CSASPGVNTEAFF.

The chain is built from TRBV7-8 and TRBJ1-5; no definite D call. V was pared by 1 base and J by 0 bases, with 13 bases between. CDR1 is SGHVS, CDR2 FQNEAQ, per germline. This CDR3 comprises 17 residues. The CDR3: CASSLVRSVNSNQPQHF. The DNA for the CDR3 is TGTGCCAGCAGCTTAGTAAGGTCGGTGAATAGCAATCAGCCCCAGCATTTT.

This clonotype was picked up many times. This chain joins TRBV28 and TRBJ2-7, with D uncertain. The germline gives CDR1 MDHEN, CDR2 SYDVKM. The germline V and J ends were trimmed by 2 bases and 6 bases, with 5 bases remaining between them. The length of the CDR3 is 11 residues. CDR3 sequence: CASSLKAEQYF. The CDR3 nucleotides read TGTGCCAGCAGTTTAAAAGCCGAGCAGTACTTC.

This sequence joins TRBV12-3 or TRBV12-4 and TRBJ1-6; TRBD1 agrees at 7 bases. The CDR3 runs to 15 residues. V was clipped by 5 bases and J by 9 bases; unmatched bases: 10. The CDR3 here is CASSPAYRGGSPLHF. CDR3 DNA sequence: TGTGCCAGCAGTCCCGCTTACAGGGGAGGTTCACCCCTCCACTTT.

This clonotype was found a few times. V is TRBV29-1 and J is TRBJ2-1, with TRBD1 matching 8 bases. CDR1 is SQVTM, CDR2 ANQGSEA, per germline. The trim removed 8 bases at V and 6 bases at J, leaving 6 bases unmatched. This CDR3 spans 12 amino acids. CDR3 in amino acids: CSSWTGTNEQFF. The CDR3 DNA sequence: TGCAGCTCATGGACAGGGACCAATGAGCAGTTCTTC.

The CDR3 here is CSAGTLGGSTDTQYF. Written as DNA, the CDR3 is TGCAGTGCTGGAACCCTAGGAGGGAGCACAGATACGCAGTATTTT. The chain couples TRBV20-1 to TRBJ2-3; TRBD2 might be the D (6 bases). The CDR3 is made up of 15 amino acids. The germline gives CDR1 DFQATT, CDR2 SNEGSKA (reference sequence). Trimming cost V 5 bases and J 0 bases, with 15 bases left between them.

This clonotype was detected many times. This chain joins TRBV18 and TRBJ2-1; 9 bases agree with TRBD1. V shed 4 bases and J 8 bases; nucleotides not matched to a gene: 6. CDR1 KGHSH and CDR2 LQKENI come from the germline V gene. This CDR3 spans 14 amino acids. The CDR3 loop reads CASSRRQGEDEQFF. The DNA of the CDR3 is TGTGCCAGCTCACGACGACAGGGGGAAGATGAGCAGTTCTTC.

This clonotype appeared many times. The V gene is TRBV12-3 or TRBV12-4, the J gene TRBJ2-3, with a tentative D call TRBD1 (6 bases). The V end was cut by 4 bases, the J end by 2 bases, with 13 bases between. The CDR3 consists of 15 residues. The CDR3 nucleotides are TGTGCCAGCAGTTCCCCCCAGGGGCCCACAGATACGCAGTATTTT. It encodes CASSSPQGPTDTQYF.

This clonotype was found many times. V is TRBV7-9 and J is TRBJ1-4; weak D call: TRBD1 (5 bases). V shed 5 bases and J shed 3 bases, with 13 bases lying between them. In germline, CDR1 is SEHNR, CDR2 FQNEAQ (reference sequence). CDR3 length: 15 amino acids. CDR3 in DNA: TGTGCCAGCAGCACCCTCAGGGATGCTAATGAAAAACTGTTTTTT. Encoded protein: CASSTLRDANEKLFF.

V and J are TRBV29-1 and TRBJ1-5; D not certain. This CDR3 comprises 13 residues. The ends were cut back, 6 bases at V and 9 bases at J, with 18 bases in the middle. Germline loops: CDR1 SQVTM, CDR2 ANQGSEA. CDR3 DNA: TGCAGCGTGAAAGAAAACCTCGGTTTGCCCCAGCATTTT. Amino acids: CSVKENLGLPQHF.

This clonotype was detected only a few times. The chain couples TRBV20-1 to TRBJ1-1; 7 bases map to TRBD1. The CDR3 runs to 12 residues. Germline CDR1 and CDR2: DFQATT and SNEGSKA (reference sequence). V gave up 2 bases and J gave up 8 bases; unmatched junction bases: 5. CDR3 in amino acids: CSARRGDSEAFF. The CDR3 bases are TGCAGTGCTAGAAGGGGGGACAGCGAAGCTTTCTTT.

This clonotype was picked up a small number of times. V gene TRBV20-1 combines with J gene TRBJ2-7; 8 nucleotides line up with TRBD1. The CDR3 covers 14 residues. The J segment lost 4 bases and the V segment lost 5 bases, leaving 10 bases of the junction unmatched. Germline-derived CDR1 and CDR2 are DFQATT and SNEGSKA (reference sequence). Here the CDR3 reads CSAGRTGLLYEQYF. The DNA of the CDR3 is TGCAGTGCTGGAAGGACAGGGCTACTTTACGAGCAGTACTTC.

CDR3 nucleotides: TGCAGTGCTAGAGATAGTACTGAATTCTCCTACGAGCAGTACTTC. It yields the protein CSARDSTEFSYEQYF. The J gene is TRBJ2-7, the V gene TRBV20-1, with D hard to call. This CDR3 is 15 amino acids long. Deletions cut 0 bases from V and 0 bases from J, with 12 bases between. CDR1 is DFQATT, CDR2 SNEGSKA, per germline (reference sequence).

Note on this clonotype: This may be a read error: a much more frequent sequence differs by one nucleotide. CDR3 region: CASRTGTGGSPLHF. CDR3 sequence (DNA): TGTGCCAGCAGGACCGGGACAGGGGGTTCACCCCTCCACTTT. This sequence joins TRBV6-2 or TRBV6-3 and TRBJ1-6; TRBD1 aligns across 11 bases. The CDR3 spans 14 residues. V lost 6 bases and J lost 9; bases outside the gene matches: 4. Germline V gene lookup returns CDR1 MNHEY and CDR2 SVGEGT.

This clonotype occurred many times. The chain combines TRBV10-2 with TRBJ2-2; possibly TRBD2 for D (5 bases). Germline V gives CDR1 WSHSY, CDR2 SAAADI. V lost 2 bases, J lost 0 bases, and 10 bases lay in between. CDR3 length: 16 residues. The CDR3 spells CASSETGGSNTGELFF. The CDR3 DNA sequence: TGCGCCAGCAGTGAGACCGGCGGGTCGAACACCGGGGAGCTGTTTTTT.

This clonotype was seen ten or more times. The chain combines TRBV28 with TRBJ2-4, with 7 positions matching TRBD2. The V and J ends lost 6 bases and 5 bases, in that order; junction bases with no gene match: 1. Germline loops: CDR1 MDHEN, CDR2 SYDVKM. The CDR3 runs to 12 residues. The CDR3 protein is CASRREQNIQYF. The CDR3 region has the DNA TGTGCCAGCAGGCGGGAGCAAAACATTCAGTACTTC.

This clonotype was seen many times. This chain joins TRBV7-9 and TRBJ1-5, with TRBD1 identical over 8 bases. J was trimmed by 4 bases and V by 11 bases; bases with no gene match: 7. Germline V gene sequence: CDR1 SEHNR, CDR2 FQNEAQ (reference sequence). The CDR3 runs to 13 residues. The CDR3 nucleotides are TGTGCCTCAGGACAGGGCACTAATCAGCCCCAGCATTTT. Translation gives CASGQGTNQPQHF.

This clonotype was detected only a few times. The chain has TRBV6-2 or TRBV6-3 and TRBJ1-5, with TRBD1 as a possible D gene (5 bases). Trimming shortened V by 10 bases and J by 4 bases, and 11 bases separated the two germline ends. This CDR3 contains 12 residues. The germline CDR1 and CDR2 sequences are MNHEY and SVGEGT. CDR3 sequence (DNA): TGTGCCACCATGAGGGGAAATCAGCCCCAGCATTTT. It codes for CATMRGNQPQHF.

This clonotype was recorded at least ten times. This chain uses TRBV5-1 with TRBJ2-7, with 10 bases that match TRBD2. The J segment lost 4 bases and the V segment lost 5 bases, leaving 3 bases of the junction unmatched. The CDR3 covers 13 residues. The germline gives CDR1 SGHRS, CDR2 YFSETQ. The DNA for the CDR3 is TGCGCCAGCAGTATGGGACTAGCGTACGAGCAGTACTTC. Translated: CASSMGLAYEQYF.

V usage is TRBV9 and J usage is TRBJ1-1; tentative D call: TRBD1 (5 bases). The V and J ends lost 4 bases and 4 bases respectively, with 14 bases between them. Germline loops: CDR1 SGDLS, CDR2 YYNGEE. This CDR3 region has 14 residues. The CDR3, as DNA: TGTGCCAGCAGCCCGAACCAGGGAGGCACTGAAGCTTTCTTT. It specifies CASSPNQGGTEAFF.

This clonotype has only a few counts. The DNA is left out, because the CDR3 cannot be placed on it with certainty; the CDR3 is given as TCRdb lists it. The chain uses TRBV6-6 and TRBJ2-1. The germline V gene has CDR1 MNHNY and CDR2 SVGAGI (reference sequence). The CDR3 spans 14 amino acids, including both terminal residues. The CDR3 sequence is CASTTFGAYNEQFF.

The chain combines TRBV2 with TRBJ1-5; unclear D gene. Trimming took off 7 bases at V and 0 bases at J, with 10 bases between the two ends. The germline V gene has CDR1 SNHLY and CDR2 FYNNEI. CDR3 length: 14 residues. For the CDR3, the DNA is TGTGCCAGCAAAGGGCGATATAGCAATCAGCCCCAGCATTTT. Protein sequence: CASKGRYSNQPQHF.

This clonotype was found many times. The V and J genes are TRBV2 and TRBJ2-2; D unresolved. The CDR3 contains 14 residues. CDR1 and CDR2 (germline): SNHLY, FYNNEI. V gave up 4 bases and J gave up 1 base, with 7 bases separating them. This CDR3 reads CASSVVRNTGELFF. DNA of the CDR3: TGTGCCAGCAGTGTAGTAAGGAACACCGGGGAGCTGTTTTTT.

This clonotype has a count of ten or more. This rearrangement joins TRBV18 to TRBJ1-5; 8 bases line up with TRBD1. CDR1 is KGHSH, CDR2 LQKENI, per germline. V dropped 5 bases and J dropped 4; count of bases not matched to a gene: 4. CDR3 size: 14 residues. This chain's CDR3 is CASSERDRNQPQHF. The CDR3 bases are TGTGCCAGCTCAGAACGGGACAGGAATCAGCCCCAGCATTTT.

This clonotype was seen more than once but under ten times. The chain links TRBV15 to TRBJ2-3; a possible D gene is TRBD2 (5 bases). The CDR3 has 15 residues. V shed 1 base and J shed 0 bases, with 8 bases lying between them. Germline values: CDR1 LNHNV, CDR2 YYDKDF (reference sequence). The CDR3 DNA is TGTGCCACCAGCAGAGCTGGCGGGAGCACAGATACGCAGTATTTT. It encodes CATSRAGGSTDTQYF. Based on the CDR3 plus reference TRBV15 and TRBJ2-3, the full variable domain is DAMVIQNPRYQVTQFGKPVTLSCSQTLNHNVMYWYQQKSSQAPKLLFHYYDKDFNNEADTPDNFQSRRPNTSFCFLDIRSPGLGDTAMYLCATSRAGGSTDTQYFGPGTRLTVL.

This clonotype was recorded a few times. V usage is TRBV6-6 and J usage is TRBJ1-6, with a tentative D call TRBD1 (5 bases). With 1 base removed from V and 11 bases from J, the gap between germline ends came to 6 bases. This CDR3 contains 12 residues. Germline CDR1 reads MNHNY; CDR2 reads SVGAGI (reference sequence). The CDR3 sequence is CASSYLGAPLHF. CDR3 in DNA: TGTGCCAGCAGTTACTTAGGGGCACCCCTCCACTTT.

This clonotype was recorded many times. The V gene is TRBV27, the J gene TRBJ2-1; 7 positions match TRBD2. The germline gives CDR1 MNHEY, CDR2 SMNVEV (reference sequence). This CDR3 spans 16 amino acids. J gave up 2 bases and V 3 bases, and 7 bases lay outside the gene matches. CDR3 in DNA: TGTGCCAGCAGTTTCAAGCGGGGTGGGACCTACAATGAGCAGTTCTTC. It specifies CASSFKRGGTYNEQFF.